This T cell receptor beta chain was captured by sequencing in a study of shared clonotypes between healthy human individuals. Study in general: The cohort had a couple of women and a few men, ages 18 to 49. Study-wide results and limits: What rarefaction showed was incomplete sorted-subset sequencing despite large depth.

CD4+ cells were split into CD45RA+ naive and CD45RA-negative memory subsets. Regarding this clone: Antigen specificity is unknown.

Clones were sequenced by immunoSEQ multiplex PCR, and TCRdb holds only the in-frame ones, with some missing. The sample lists approximately 2,000,000 clones, roughly 90% occurring once. The specimen was naive CD4+ T cells from PBMCs. Subset denoted: CD45RA+ positively selected. The receptor was derived from a man aged 18 to 30 in good health. Some clones in this sample may be carry-over from other donors' samples.

CDR3: CASSLDIVQGAVVFQPQHF. CDR3 sequence (DNA): TGTGCCAGCAGCTTAGATATCGTACAGGGGGCCGTTGTTTTTCAGCCCCAGCATTTT. The rearrangement links TRBV11-3 to TRBJ1-5, with 9 bases aligning to TRBD1. In germline, CDR1 is SGHNT, CDR2 YENEEA. This CDR3 comprises 19 residues. V dropped 0 bases and J dropped 6; count of bases not matched to a gene: 15.